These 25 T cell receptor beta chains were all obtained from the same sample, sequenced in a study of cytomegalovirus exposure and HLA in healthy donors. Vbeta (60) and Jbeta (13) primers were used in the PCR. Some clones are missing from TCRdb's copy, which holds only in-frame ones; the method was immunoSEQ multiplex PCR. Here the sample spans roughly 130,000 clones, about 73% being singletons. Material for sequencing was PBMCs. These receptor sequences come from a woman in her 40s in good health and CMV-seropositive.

CDR3 sequence: CASSLRQGSVAGANVLTF. CDR3 DNA: TGTGCCAGCAGCTTACGACAGGGGTCGGTGGCTGGGGCCAACGTCCTGACTTTC. V gene TRBV5-6 combines with J gene TRBJ2-6; TRBD1 matches at 8 bases. In germline, CDR1 is SGHDT, CDR2 YYEEEE. CDR3 size: 18 residues. V trimming: 2 bases; J trimming: 2 bases; junction bases outside the gene matches: 9. The variable domain in full, with the rest retrieved from reference TRBV5-6 and TRBJ2-6, is DAGVTQSPTHLIKTRGQQVTLRCSPKSGHDTVSWYQQALGQGPQFIFQYYEEEERQRGNFPDRFSGHQFPNYSSELNVNALLLGDSALYLCASSLRQGSVAGANVLTFGAGSRLTVL.

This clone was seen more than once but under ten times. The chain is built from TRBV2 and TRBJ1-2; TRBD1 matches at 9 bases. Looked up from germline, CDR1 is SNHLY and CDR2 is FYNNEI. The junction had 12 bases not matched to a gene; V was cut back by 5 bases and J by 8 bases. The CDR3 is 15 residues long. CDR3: CASSSTGQGTKGYTF. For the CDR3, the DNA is TGTGCCAGCAGTAGTACGGGACAGGGAACGAAGGGCTACACCTTC. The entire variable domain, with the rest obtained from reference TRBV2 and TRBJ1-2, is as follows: EPEVTQTPSHQVTQMGQEVILRCVPISNHLYFYWYRQILGQKVEFLVSFYNNEISEKSEIFDDQFSVERPDGSNFTLKIRSTKLEDSAMYFCASSSTGQGTKGYTFGSGTRLTVV.

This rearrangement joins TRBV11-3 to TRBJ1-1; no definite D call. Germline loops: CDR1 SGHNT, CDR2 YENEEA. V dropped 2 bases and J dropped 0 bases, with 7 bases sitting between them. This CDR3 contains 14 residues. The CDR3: CASSLNSLNTEAFF. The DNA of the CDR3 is TGTGCCAGCAGCTTAAACAGCCTGAACACTGAAGCTTTCTTT.

In DNA form, the CDR3 reads TGTGCCAGTAGTCAACCCGGGACAGGCTACAATGAGCAGTTCTTC. This sequence encodes CASSQPGTGYNEQFF. J is TRBJ2-1 and V is TRBV19; 8 nucleotides agree with TRBD1. The V gene's germline CDR1 is LNHDA and CDR2 SQIVND (reference sequence). The CDR3 spans 15 residues. With 5 bases clipped from V and 3 bases from J, the junction kept 6 bases outside the gene matches.

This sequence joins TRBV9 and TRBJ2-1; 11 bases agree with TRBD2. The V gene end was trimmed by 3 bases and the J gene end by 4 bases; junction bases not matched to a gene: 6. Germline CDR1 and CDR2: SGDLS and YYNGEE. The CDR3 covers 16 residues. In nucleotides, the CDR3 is TGTGCCAGCAGCGGACAAGGACTAGCGGGTTACAATGAGCAGTTCTTC. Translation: CASSGQGLAGYNEQFF.

CDR3 DNA: TGTGCCAGCACGGAGCGGGAGTCGTCTCTTACAGATACGCAGTATTTT. Protein sequence: CASTERESSLTDTQYF. The chain joins TRBV28 to TRBJ2-3; 8 nucleotides agree with TRBD2. CDR1 and CDR2 (germline): MDHEN, SYDVKM. This CDR3 spans 16 amino acids. V gave up 7 bases and J gave up 3 bases; unmatched junction bases: 12.

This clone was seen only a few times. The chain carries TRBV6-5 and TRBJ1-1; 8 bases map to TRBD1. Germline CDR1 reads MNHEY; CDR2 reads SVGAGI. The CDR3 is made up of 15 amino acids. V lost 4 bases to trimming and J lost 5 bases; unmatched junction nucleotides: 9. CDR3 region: CASSSPGQGWTEAFF. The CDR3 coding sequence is TGTGCCAGCAGTTCCCCCGGACAGGGTTGGACTGAAGCTTTCTTT.

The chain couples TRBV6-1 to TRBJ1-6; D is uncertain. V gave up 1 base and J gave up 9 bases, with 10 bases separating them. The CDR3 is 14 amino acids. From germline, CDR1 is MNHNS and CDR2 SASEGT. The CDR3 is CASSEGGNGSPLHF. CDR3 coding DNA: TGTGCCAGCAGTGAAGGAGGGAATGGTTCACCCCTCCACTTT.

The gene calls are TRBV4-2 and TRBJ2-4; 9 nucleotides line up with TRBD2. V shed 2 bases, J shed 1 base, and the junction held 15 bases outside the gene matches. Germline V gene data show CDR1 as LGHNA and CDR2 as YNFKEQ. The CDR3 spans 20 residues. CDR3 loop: CASSQTLTAGGPVAKNIQYF. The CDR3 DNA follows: TGTGCCAGCAGCCAAACGTTAACAGCGGGGGGCCCAGTGGCCAAAAACATTCAGTACTTC.

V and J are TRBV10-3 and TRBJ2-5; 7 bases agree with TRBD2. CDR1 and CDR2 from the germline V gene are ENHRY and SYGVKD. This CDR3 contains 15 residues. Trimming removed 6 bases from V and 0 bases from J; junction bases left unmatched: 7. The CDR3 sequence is CAIREGRGNQETQYF. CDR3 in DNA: TGTGCCATCAGGGAAGGGAGGGGTAACCAAGAGACCCAGTACTTC.

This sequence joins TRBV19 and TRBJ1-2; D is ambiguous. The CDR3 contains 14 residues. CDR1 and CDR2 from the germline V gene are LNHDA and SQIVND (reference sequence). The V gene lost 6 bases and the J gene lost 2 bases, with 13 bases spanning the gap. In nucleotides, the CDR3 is TGTGCCAGTAGCTCGTCGGGTGGCAACTATGGCTACACCTTC. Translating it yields CASSSSGGNYGYTF. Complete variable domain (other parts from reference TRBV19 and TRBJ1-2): DGGITQSPKYLFRKEGQNVTLSCEQNLNHDAMYWYRQDPGQGLRLIYYSQIVNDFQKGDIAEGYSVSREKKESFPLTVTSAQKNPTAFYLCASSSSGGNYGYTFGSGTRLTVV.

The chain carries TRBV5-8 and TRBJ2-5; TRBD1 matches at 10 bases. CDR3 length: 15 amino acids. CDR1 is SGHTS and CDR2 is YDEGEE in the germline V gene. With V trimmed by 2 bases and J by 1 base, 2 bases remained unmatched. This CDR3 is CASSLGDRGQETQYF. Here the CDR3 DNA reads TGTGCCAGCAGCTTAGGGGACAGGGGCCAAGAGACCCAGTACTTC.

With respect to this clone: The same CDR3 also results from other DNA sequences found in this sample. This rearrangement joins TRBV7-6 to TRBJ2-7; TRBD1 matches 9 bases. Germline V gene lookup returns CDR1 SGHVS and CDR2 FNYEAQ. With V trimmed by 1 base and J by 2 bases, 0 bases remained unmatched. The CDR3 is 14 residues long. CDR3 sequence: CASSLGTGAYEQYF. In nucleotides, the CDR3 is TGTGCCAGCAGCTTAGGGACAGGGGCCTACGAGCAGTACTTC.

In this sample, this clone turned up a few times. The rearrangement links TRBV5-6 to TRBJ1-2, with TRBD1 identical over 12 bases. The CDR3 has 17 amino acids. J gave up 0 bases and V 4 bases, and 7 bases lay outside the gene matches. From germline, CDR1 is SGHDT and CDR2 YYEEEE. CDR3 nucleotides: TGTGCCAGCAGCGGGGGACAGGGGGCGAATGCTAACTATGGCTACACCTTC. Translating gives CASSGGQGANANYGYTF.

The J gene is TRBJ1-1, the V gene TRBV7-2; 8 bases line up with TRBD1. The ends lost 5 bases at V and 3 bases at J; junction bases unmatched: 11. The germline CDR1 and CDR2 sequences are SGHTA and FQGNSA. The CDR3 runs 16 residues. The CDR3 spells CASSQRTGSYDTEAFF. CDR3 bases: TGTGCCAGCAGCCAAAGGACAGGGAGTTATGACACTGAAGCTTTCTTT.

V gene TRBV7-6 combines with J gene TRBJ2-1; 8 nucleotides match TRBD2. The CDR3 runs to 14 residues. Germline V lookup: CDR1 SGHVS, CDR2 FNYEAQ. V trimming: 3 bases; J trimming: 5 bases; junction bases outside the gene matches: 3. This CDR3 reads CASSFSGVNNEQFF. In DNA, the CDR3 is TGTGCCAGCAGCTTTAGCGGGGTTAACAATGAGCAGTTCTTC.

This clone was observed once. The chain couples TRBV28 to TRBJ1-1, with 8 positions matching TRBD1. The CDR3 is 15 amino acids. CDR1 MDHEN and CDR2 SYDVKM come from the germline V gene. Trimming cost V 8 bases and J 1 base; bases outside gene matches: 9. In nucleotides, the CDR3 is TGTGCCAGCGCCAGCCCCGGACAGGGGAACACTGAAGCTTTCTTT. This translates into CASASPGQGNTEAFF. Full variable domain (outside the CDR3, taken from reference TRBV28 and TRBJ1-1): DVKVTQSSRYLVKRTGEKVFLECVQDMDHENMFWYRQDPGLGLRLIYFSYDVKMKEKGDIPEGYSVSREKKERFSLILESASTNQTSMYLCASASPGQGNTEAFFGQGTRLTVV.

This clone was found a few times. In DNA, the CDR3 is TGTGCCAGCAGCTGGGACAGCATCGGTGTGGCTAATGAAAAACTGTTTTTT. Its translation: CASSWDSIGVANEKLFF. The chain has TRBV7-8 and TRBJ1-4, with 7 positions matching TRBD1. Germline loops: CDR1 SGHVS, CDR2 FQNEAQ. Trimming cost V 4 bases and J 3 bases; bases outside gene matches: 11. This CDR3 has 17 amino acids.

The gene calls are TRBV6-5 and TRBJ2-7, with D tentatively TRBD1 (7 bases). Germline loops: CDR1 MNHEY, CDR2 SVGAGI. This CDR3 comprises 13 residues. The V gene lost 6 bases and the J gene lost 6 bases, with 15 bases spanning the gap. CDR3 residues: CASSGTARGEQYF. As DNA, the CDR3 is TGTGCCAGCAGCGGGACAGCGCGGGGCGAGCAGTACTTC.

Here the CDR3 DNA reads TGTGCCAGCTCACCAGTAAATGAGCAGTTCTTC. Encoded protein: CASSPVNEQFF. The rearrangement uses TRBV18 and TRBJ2-1, with D hard to call. The germline gives CDR1 KGHSH, CDR2 LQKENI. Trimming stripped 2 bases from V and 7 bases from J, with 3 bases between. This CDR3 is 11 amino acids long.

CDR3 amino acids: CASNPGSANGNIQYF. CDR3 nucleotides: TGCGCCAGCAATCCAGGGTCGGCAAACGGCAACATTCAGTACTTC. The V and J genes are TRBV5-1 and TRBJ2-4, with D possibly matching TRBD1 (5 bases). The CDR3 is 15 residues long. Germline V gene lookup returns CDR1 SGHRS and CDR2 YFSETQ. The ends were cut back, 6 bases at V and 7 bases at J, with 20 bases in the middle.

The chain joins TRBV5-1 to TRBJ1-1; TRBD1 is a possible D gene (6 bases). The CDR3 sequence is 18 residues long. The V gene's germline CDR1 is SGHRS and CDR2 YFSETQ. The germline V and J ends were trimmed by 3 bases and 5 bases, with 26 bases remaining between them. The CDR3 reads CASSSKGGAGRIGTEAFF. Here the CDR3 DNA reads TGCGCCAGCAGCTCTAAGGGGGGGGCTGGGAGAATTGGGACTGAAGCTTTCTTT.

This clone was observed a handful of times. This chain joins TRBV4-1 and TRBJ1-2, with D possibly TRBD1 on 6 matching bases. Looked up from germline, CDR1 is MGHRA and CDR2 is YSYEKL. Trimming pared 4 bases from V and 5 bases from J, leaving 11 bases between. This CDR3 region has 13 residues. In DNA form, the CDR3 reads TGCGCCAGCAGCCTACAGGGTATGTATGGCTACACCTTC. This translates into CASSLQGMYGYTF.

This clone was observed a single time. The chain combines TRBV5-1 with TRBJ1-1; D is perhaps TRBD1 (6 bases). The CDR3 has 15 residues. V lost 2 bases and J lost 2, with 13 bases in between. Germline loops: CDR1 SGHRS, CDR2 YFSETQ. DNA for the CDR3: TGCGCCAGCAGCTTCCGAGGGGGGGCCAACACTGAAGCTTTCTTT. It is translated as CASSFRGGANTEAFF.

The CDR3, as DNA: TGTGCCATCGGCGGAGCCGACACAGATACGCAGTATTTT. Translating gives CAIGGADTDTQYF. The chain combines TRBV10-3 with TRBJ2-3; D unclear. The V and J ends lost 8 bases and 2 bases respectively, with 11 bases between them. CDR1 and CDR2 (germline): ENHRY, SYGVKD. The CDR3 totals 13 residues.